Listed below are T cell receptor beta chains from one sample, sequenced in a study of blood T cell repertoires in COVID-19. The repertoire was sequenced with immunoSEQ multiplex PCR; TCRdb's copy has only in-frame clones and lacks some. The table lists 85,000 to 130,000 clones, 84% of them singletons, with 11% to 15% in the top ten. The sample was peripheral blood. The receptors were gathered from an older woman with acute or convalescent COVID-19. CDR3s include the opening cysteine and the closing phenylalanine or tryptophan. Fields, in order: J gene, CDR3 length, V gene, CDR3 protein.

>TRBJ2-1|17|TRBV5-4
CASSLERRGSAYNEQFF
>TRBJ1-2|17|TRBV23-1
CASSQSLTPTGHYGYTF
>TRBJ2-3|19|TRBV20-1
CSASRGSPSGGMGSVGQYF
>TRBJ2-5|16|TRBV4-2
CASSHLGVEGEETQYF
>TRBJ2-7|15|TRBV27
CASSLSPGDSYEQYF
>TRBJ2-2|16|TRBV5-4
CASSARTGGKTGELFF
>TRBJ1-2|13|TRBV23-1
CASRRAGGYGYTF
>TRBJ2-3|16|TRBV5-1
CASSVGNSGGTDTQYF
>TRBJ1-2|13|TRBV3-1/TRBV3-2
CASSPDRGYGYTF
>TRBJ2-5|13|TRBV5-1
CASSFPGEETQYF
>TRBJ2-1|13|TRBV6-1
CASSERTSHQQFF
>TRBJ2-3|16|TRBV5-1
CASIQGIDTSTDTQYF
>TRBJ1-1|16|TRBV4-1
CASSSLPGGGNTEAFF
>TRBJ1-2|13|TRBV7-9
CASSSGTAYGYTF
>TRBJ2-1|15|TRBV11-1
CASSLNRAAYNEQFF
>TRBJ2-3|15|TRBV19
CASSPQAGAPDTQYF
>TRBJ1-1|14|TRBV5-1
CASRQGRENTEAFF
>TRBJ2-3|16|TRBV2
CASSRRPSGRTDTQYF
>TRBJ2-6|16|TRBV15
CATSSWDTSGANVLTF
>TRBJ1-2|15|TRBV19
CATLKRAGTGDGYTF
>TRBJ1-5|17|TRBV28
CASIEPGTHYSNQPQHF
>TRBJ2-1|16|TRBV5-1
CASSLGGTSAGNEQFF
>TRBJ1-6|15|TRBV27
CASSRFGQSNSPLHF